Following are 24 T cell receptor beta chains from one sample sequenced in a study of graft-versus-host responses after intestinal transplantation. No cognate antigen is known for these TCRs. Method: immunoSEQ multiplex PCR; TCRdb's copy keeps in-frame clones and lacks some. Seen here are 70,000 to 75,000 clones, 89% observed once, and the top ten hold roughly 2.5%. The material sequenced was unstimulated CD8+ T cells sorted from spleen or lymph node cells, taken before intestinal transplant. The origin of the receptors is a human donor who received an intestinal transplant.

The chain recombines TRBV28 with TRBJ2-7; TRBD2 aligns across 9 bases. The CDR3 runs to 17 residues. Germline-derived CDR1 and CDR2 are MDHEN and SYDVKM. Germline trimming cut 8 bases from V and 5 bases from J; bases unmatched to any gene: 19. CDR3 bases: TGTGCCAGCTCCGGCACCCGTAGCGGGAGAAGTTTCGACGAGCAGTACTTC. It translates to CASSGTRSGRSFDEQYF.

This clone is classed as medium-sized. The identical CDR3 is also encoded by other nucleotide sequences in the sample. This chain uses TRBV28 with TRBJ2-7; 7 bases line up with TRBD1. This CDR3 spans 13 amino acids. J gave up 2 bases and V 6 bases, and 4 bases lay outside the gene matches. The germline CDR1 and CDR2 sequences are MDHEN and SYDVKM. The CDR3 protein is CASRGDSPYEQYF. CDR3 DNA: TGTGCCAGCAGGGGGGACAGCCCCTACGAGCAGTACTTC.

This chain connects TRBV30 to TRBJ1-1; TRBD1 aligns across 10 bases. V shed 1 base, J shed 10 bases, and the junction held 6 bases outside the gene matches. Germline CDR1 is GTSNPN and CDR2 is SVGIG (reference sequence). The CDR3 has 13 residues. CDR3 bases: TGTGCCTGGAGTGACGGGACAGGGGCCGGAGCTTTCTTT. Translated: CAWSDGTGAGAFF.

The chain couples TRBV29-1 to TRBJ2-7; D gene unclear. Germline V gene lookup returns CDR1 SQVTM and CDR2 ANQGSEA. V was shortened by 5 bases and J by 3 bases, with 11 bases between the two germline ends. The CDR3 is 12 amino acids. The CDR3 nucleotides read TGCAGCGTTAGAACTGGTGGCTACGAGCAGTACTTC. Residues: CSVRTGGYEQYF.

The chain recombines TRBV11-2 with TRBJ2-3; 9 bases agree with TRBD2. CDR1 is SGHAT, CDR2 FQNNGV, per germline. The V segment lost 11 bases and the J segment 2 bases; nucleotides outside the gene matches: 14. CDR3 length: 16 residues. The CDR3 loop reads CAAGTASGDYTDTQYF. For the CDR3, the DNA is TGTGCCGCCGGGACGGCTAGCGGGGATTACACAGATACGCAGTATTTT.

V is TRBV6-5 and J is TRBJ2-1; D unclear. The germline V and J ends were trimmed by 8 bases and 4 bases, with 15 bases remaining between them. Germline CDR1 and CDR2: MNHEY and SVGAGI. CDR3 size: 14 residues. The CDR3 nucleotides read TGTGCCAGCGGCCTCGGGTCCCAATACAATGAGCAGTTCTTC. It codes for CASGLGSQYNEQFF.

The rearrangement uses TRBV10-2 and TRBJ2-5, with 11 bases matching TRBD2. CDR3 size: 15 residues. Unmatched junction bases numbered 5, after V lost 6 bases and J lost 2 bases. From germline, CDR1 is WSHSY and CDR2 SAAADI. In DNA, the CDR3 is TGCGCCAGCAGCCCCAGACTAGCGGGGCAAGAGACCCAGTACTTC. This sequence encodes CASSPRLAGQETQYF.

V gene TRBV6-5 combines with J gene TRBJ2-3, with D hard to call. The CDR3 runs to 13 residues. The germline gives CDR1 MNHEY, CDR2 SVGAGI. V was cut by 4 bases and J by 4 bases, with 9 bases left in between. The CDR3 DNA reads as TGTGCCAGCAGTTTAGTAAGAGCAGATACGCAGTATTTT. It is translated as CASSLVRADTQYF.

The chain links TRBV11-2 to TRBJ2-5; D is perhaps TRBD2 (7 bases). This CDR3 contains 14 residues. In germline, CDR1 is SGHAT, CDR2 FQNNGV. Trimming took off 2 bases at V and 5 bases at J, with 12 bases between the two ends. The CDR3 is CASSLRAGAETQYF. Here the CDR3 DNA reads TGTGCCAGCAGCTTAAGGGCGGGGGCGGAGACCCAGTACTTC.

This chain joins TRBV7-9 and TRBJ2-1; D might be TRBD1 (6 bases). Germline V lookup: CDR1 SEHNR, CDR2 FQNEAQ (reference sequence). The CDR3 has 14 amino acids. Deletions cut 2 bases from V and 7 bases from J, with 12 bases between. The CDR3 reads CASSLRDTINEQFF. The CDR3 DNA reads TGTGCCAGCAGCTTAAGGGACACCATTAATGAGCAGTTCTTC. The complete variable domain, with remaining parts taken from reference TRBV7-9 and TRBJ2-1, reads DTGVSQNPRHKITKRGQNVTFRCDPISEHNRLYWYRQTLGQGPEFLTYFQNEAQLEKSRLLSDRFSAERPKGSFSTLEIQRTEQGDSAMYLCASSLRDTINEQFFGPGTRLTVL.

The genes are TRBV15 and TRBJ2-7; weak D call: TRBD1 (5 bases). This CDR3 is 12 amino acids long. Deletions cut 1 base from V and 5 bases from J, with 6 bases between. Germline V lookup: CDR1 LNHNV, CDR2 YYDKDF (reference sequence). For the CDR3, the DNA is TGTGCCACCAGCAGAGTAGGGGACGAGCAGTACTTC. It codes for CATSRVGDEQYF. Full variable domain (remainder filled in from reference TRBV15 and TRBJ2-7): DAMVIQNPRYQVTQFGKPVTLSCSQTLNHNVMYWYQQKSSQAPKLLFHYYDKDFNNEADTPDNFQSRRPNTSFCFLDIRSPGLGDTAMYLCATSRVGDEQYFGPGTRLTVT.

V gene TRBV7-9 combines with J gene TRBJ2-1; 9 bases line up with TRBD2. There are 15 residues in the CDR3. Looked up from germline, CDR1 is SEHNR and CDR2 is FQNEAQ (reference sequence). J gave up 4 bases and V 5 bases, and 6 bases lay outside the gene matches. This CDR3 reads CASSVGLAPYNEQFF. The CDR3 DNA follows: TGTGCCAGCAGCGTCGGACTAGCGCCTTACAATGAGCAGTTCTTC.

This chain connects TRBV14 to TRBJ1-4; TRBD1 matches at 10 bases. J gave up 5 bases and V 2 bases, and 2 bases lay outside the gene matches. Germline values: CDR1 SGHDN, CDR2 FVKESK. The CDR3 loop spans 15 amino acids. The CDR3 loop reads CASSQWTGGNEKLFF. The CDR3 bases are TGTGCCAGCAGCCAATGGACAGGGGGGAATGAAAAACTGTTTTTT.

This chain connects TRBV5-1 to TRBJ1-1; D possibly corresponds to TRBD1 (5 bases). In germline, CDR1 is SGHRS, CDR2 YFSETQ. Trimming took 4 bases from V and 5 from J, leaving 21 bases between them. The CDR3 runs 16 residues. In DNA, the CDR3 is TGCGCCAGCAGCGCGGGGGGGGACTCCCAAGGAACTGAAGCTTTCTTT. Amino acids: CASSAGGDSQGTEAFF.

The chain has TRBV28 and TRBJ2-7; D not resolved. CDR3 length: 15 residues. Trimming stripped 5 bases from V and 3 bases from J, with 17 bases between. CDR1 is MDHEN and CDR2 is SYDVKM in the germline V gene. This chain's CDR3 is CASSPAYYHLYEQYF. Written as DNA, the CDR3 is TGTGCCAGCAGTCCCGCCTACTACCACCTCTACGAGCAGTACTTC.

This rearrangement joins TRBV28 to TRBJ1-1; 7 nucleotides align to TRBD1. This CDR3 is built from 14 residues. The V and J ends lost 2 bases and 7 bases, in that order; junction bases with no gene match: 7. CDR1 and CDR2 from the germline V gene are MDHEN and SYDVKM. The CDR3 protein is CASSLTGAGIEAFF. In nucleotides, the CDR3 is TGTGCCAGCAGTTTAACAGGGGCAGGAATTGAAGCTTTCTTT.

This chain joins TRBV6-6 and TRBJ1-5; possible D gene TRBD1, 5 bases. Deletions cut 3 bases from V and 7 bases from J, with 13 bases between. Germline V gives CDR1 MNHNY, CDR2 SVGAGI (reference sequence). There are 14 residues in the CDR3. The DNA of the CDR3 is TGTGCCAGCAGTTATCCGGGGGTTAAGCAGCCCCAGCATTTT. This encodes CASSYPGVKQPQHF.

This chain uses TRBV6-6 with TRBJ2-5; a possible D gene is TRBD2 (7 bases). V shed 5 bases and J shed 5 bases, with 18 bases lying between them. This CDR3 region has 15 residues. The germline CDR1 and CDR2 sequences are MNHNY and SVGAGI (reference sequence). The CDR3 loop is CASSHQRGAEETQYF. DNA of the CDR3: TGTGCCAGCAGTCACCAACGGGGGGCGGAGGAGACCCAGTACTTC.

The rearrangement uses TRBV6-1 and TRBJ1-5, with D possibly being TRBD1 (6 bases). The V end lost 7 bases, the J end lost 5 bases, and 18 bases lay between the germline ends. Germline V gene data show CDR1 as MNHNS and CDR2 as SASEGT. CDR3 length: 15 amino acids. CDR3 sequence (DNA): TGTGCCAGCACCGAAGGGGGAGTGGGGTATCAGCCCCAGCATTTT. Protein: CASTEGGVGYQPQHF.

V and J are TRBV4-1 and TRBJ2-3, with D possibly being TRBD2 (5 bases). Germline CDR1 and CDR2: MGHRA and YSYEKL. V was clipped by 1 base and J by 2 bases, with 13 bases between them. The CDR3 spans 16 residues. The CDR3 nucleotides are TGCGCCAGCAGCCAAGTTGGACTGGACCCCACAGATACGCAGTATTTT. Residues: CASSQVGLDPTDTQYF.

The gene calls are TRBV19 and TRBJ2-1; 11 positions match TRBD2. Germline CDR1 LNHDA, CDR2 SQIVND (reference sequence). V was clipped by 5 bases and J by 1 base; unmatched bases: 4. The CDR3 has 16 amino acids. For the CDR3, the DNA is TGTGCCAGTAGTGCAACTAGCGGGGGATCCTACAATGAGCAGTTCTTC. Its protein is CASSATSGGSYNEQFF.

The chain joins TRBV5-1 to TRBJ1-1, with 9 bases aligning to TRBD1. The V gene end was trimmed by 4 bases and the J gene end by 2 bases; junction bases not matched to a gene: 15. CDR3 length equals 18 residues. Germline CDR1 reads SGHRS; CDR2 reads YFSETQ. The CDR3 spells CASSPEVGQGHFNTEAFF. As DNA, the CDR3 is TGCGCCAGCAGCCCGGAAGTGGGACAGGGACATTTCAACACTGAAGCTTTCTTT.

This sequence joins TRBV27 and TRBJ2-1; 15 nucleotides agree with TRBD2. With 6 bases clipped from V and 7 bases from J, the junction kept 10 bases outside the gene matches. The germline CDR1 and CDR2 sequences are MNHEY and SMNVEV (reference sequence). The CDR3 has 17 amino acids. The CDR3 DNA sequence: TGTGCCAGCAGCCTAGGGACCGGGACTAGCGGGAGGAATGAGCAGTTCTTC. It encodes CASSLGTGTSGRNEQFF.

This sequence joins TRBV5-4 and TRBJ2-7; possibly TRBD2 for D (5 bases). Trimming removed 4 bases at V and 1 base at J, with 12 bases between. The CDR3 consists of 14 residues. Germline V gene data show CDR1 as SGHNT and CDR2 as YYREEE (reference sequence). The CDR3 is CASSGELESYEQYF. The CDR3 region has the DNA TGTGCCAGCAGCGGAGAACTAGAATCCTACGAGCAGTACTTC.